This T cell receptor beta chain comes out of a study of T cells in Graves' hyperthyroidism and ophthalmopathy. On the study more broadly: Sampling of peripheral blood happened at initial diagnosis, prior to any treatment. Study findings and constraints: Blood samples included most of the expanded thyroid clonotypes exceeding 0.001.

In germline, CDR1 is LNHDA, CDR2 SQIVND (reference sequence). V lost 0 bases, J lost 3 bases, and 12 bases lay in between. The CDR3 spans 16 residues. A note on this clonotype: Its antigen is not known.

Amplification of TCR beta CDR3 regions was performed using RNA transcripts as template. A set of HTBI primers served as the primers for a first-round RT-PCR of the TCR CDR3. Each CDR3 protein is one row after TCRdb ran MiXCR on the multiplex PCR reads. In the table there are over 350,000 distinct CDR3 sequences, around 15% of which are singletons. The rearrangement uses TRBV19 and TRBJ2-1, with D maybe TRBD2 (6 bases). The specimen sequenced was blood. The TCR comes from a man aged 50 to 60 with Graves' ophthalmopathy. The CDR3: CASSIDLAKNYNEQFF. The CDR3 nucleotides read TGTGCCAGTAGTATAGATCTAGCGAAAAACTACAATGAGCAGTTCTTC.